This is a list of T cell receptor beta chains from one sample in a study of cytomegalovirus exposure and HLA in healthy donors. The protocol was immunoSEQ multiplex PCR, while the TCRdb copy is restricted to in-frame clones and leaves out a portion. The sample includes more than 100,000 clones, more than 60% of them seen just once. Sequencing was done on a sample of PBMCs. These receptors originate from a woman aged 40 to 50 in good health and CMV-seropositive. Both conserved end residues are part of each CDR3. The order of the fields is V gene, J gene, clone size, D gene, CDR3 protein, CDR3 DNA. The D gene is left open where the match is weak. Clone size, where shown, is once, few, many, or a class for clones that have expanded.

TRBV7-9	TRBJ1-2	.	.	CASSLGTDGYTF	TGTGCCAGCAGCTTAGGAACAGACGGCTACACCTTC
TRBV2	TRBJ1-2	once	TRBD1	CASSGQGANYGYTF	TGTGCCAGCAGCGGACAGGGGGCAAACTATGGCTACACCTTC
TRBV5-1	TRBJ1-3	.	TRBD1	CASSLGQGALSGNTIYF	TGCGCCAGCAGCTTGGGACAGGGGGCTCTCTCTGGAAACACCATATATTTT
TRBV30	TRBJ1-2	.	.	CAWKVGGVGYGYTF	TGTGCCTGGAAGGTAGGAGGGGTCGGCTATGGCTACACCTTC
TRBV7-6	TRBJ2-2	.	.	CASSFHPGLNTGELFF	TGTGCCAGCAGCTTCCATCCGGGACTTAACACCGGGGAGCTGTTTTTT
TRBV5-1	TRBJ1-3	.	TRBD1	CASSQGTDPGNTIYF	TGCGCCAGCAGCCAAGGGACAGACCCTGGAAACACCATATATTTT
TRBV29-1	TRBJ1-1	.	.	CSVRETEAFF	TGCAGCGTGAGGGAGACTGAAGCTTTCTTT
TRBV29-1	TRBJ1-2	few	.	CSVGQNGYPF	TGCAGCGTTGGACAGAATGGCTACCCCTTC
TRBV27	TRBJ2-7	.	TRBD2	CASSFMAGGSYEQYF	TGTGCCAGTAGTTTCATGGCGGGAGGTTCCTACGAGCAGTACTTC
TRBV10-2	TRBJ2-1	few	TRBD1	CASSESKGQGDVNEQFF	TGCGCCAGCAGTGAGTCGAAGGGACAGGGGGATGTCAATGAGCAGTTCTTC
TRBV7-9	TRBJ2-7	.	TRBD2	CASRRTSGDSYEQYF	TGTGCCAGCAGACGGACTAGCGGGGATTCCTACGAGCAGTACTTC
TRBV4-2	TRBJ2-7	.	TRBD2	CASSQDAGSGGYEQYF	TGTGCCAGCAGCCAAGATGCTGGGAGCGGGGGATACGAGCAGTACTTC
TRBV5-4	TRBJ2-3	few	TRBD2	CASRLSGGNTDTQYF	TGTGCCAGCAGACTTAGCGGGGGTAACACAGATACGCAGTATTTT
TRBV6-5	TRBJ1-2	few	TRBD1	CASSYNLDRGFGYTF	TGTGCCAGCAGTTACAACTTGGACAGGGGGTTCGGCTACACCTTC
TRBV27	TRBJ1-4	few	.	CASQGANEKLFF	TGTGCCTCCCAGGGTGCTAATGAAAAACTGTTTTTT
TRBV11-3	TRBJ1-6	.	.	CASSLESNSPLHF	TGTGCCAGCAGCTTAGAGAGTAATTCACCCCTCCACTTT
TRBV15	TRBJ1-2	.	.	CATSRGGANYGYTF	TGTGCCACCAGCAGAGGTGGGGCGAACTATGGCTACACCTTC
TRBV6-6	TRBJ2-4	.	TRBD1	CASSTPGTANIQYF	TGTGCCAGCAGTACCCCCGGGACAGCGAACATTCAGTACTTC
TRBV6-5	TRBJ2-3	.	TRBD2	CASGAGGQADTQYF	TGTGCCTCCGGGGCGGGGGGGCAGGCAGATACGCAGTATTTT
TRBV5-1	TRBJ1-3	.	.	CASSLVIPGLSGNTIYF	TGCGCCAGCAGCTTGGTGATCCCGGGACTTTCTGGAAACACCATATATTTT
TRBV19	TRBJ2-2	once	TRBD1	CASSIEGTGVTGELFF	TGTGCCAGTAGTATAGAAGGGACAGGGGTAACCGGGGAGCTGTTTTTT
TRBV30	TRBJ1-1	.	.	CAWSVLGRVNTEAFF	TGTGCCTGGAGTGTACTGGGCAGAGTTAACACTGAAGCTTTCTTT
TRBV7-6	TRBJ2-3	.	TRBD2	CASSFEGLASDTQYF	TGTGCCAGCAGCTTCGAAGGACTAGCATCCGATACGCAGTATTTT
TRBV4-2	TRBJ2-1	.	TRBD2	CASSQVAGGQGNEQFF	TGTGCCAGCAGCCAAGTCGCGGGGGGGCAGGGGAATGAGCAGTTCTTC
TRBV28	TRBJ1-3	.	.	CASSSTGSGNTIYF	TGTGCCAGCAGTTCGACAGGCTCTGGAAACACCATATATTTT
TRBV7-2	TRBJ2-1	once	TRBD2	CASSLIAGENNEQFF	TGTGCCAGCAGCTTAATAGCGGGAGAAAACAATGAGCAGTTCTTC
TRBV11-3	TRBJ1-4	.	TRBD1	CASRKRGQGNEKLFF	TGTGCCAGCAGGAAAAGGGGACAGGGAAATGAAAAACTGTTTTTT
TRBV2	TRBJ1-1	.	TRBD1	CARGQVAGTEAFF	TGTGCCAGAGGACAGGTGGCGGGGACTGAAGCTTTCTTT
TRBV30	TRBJ1-3	few	TRBD1	CAFKGQGAVSGNTIYF	TGTGCCTTTAAAGGACAGGGAGCGGTCTCTGGAAACACCATATATTTT